The rows below give T cell receptor beta chains drawn from one sample of a study of shared clonotypes between healthy human individuals. Produced via immunoSEQ multiplex PCR; TCRdb's table is partial and in-frame only. The sample shows millions of clones, approximately 90% of them seen only once. The source material was naive CD4+ T cells sorted from blood. Receptors were obtained from a young man in good health. CDR3s include the opening cysteine and the closing phenylalanine or tryptophan. The D gene is left open where the match is weak. Some rows have no size entry. The others give once, few or many, or a class for an expanded clone.

>TRBJ1-6|-|-|TRBV2
CASSEPNSPLHF
TGTGCCAGCAGTGAACCTAATTCACCCCTCCACTTT
>TRBJ2-3|-|TRBD2|TRBV15
CATGPGGTTDTQYF
TGTGCCACAGGCCCGGGAGGGACCACAGATACGCAGTATTTT
>TRBJ2-3|-|-|TRBV2
CASSEAHGIDTQYF
TGTGCCAGCAGTGAAGCGCACGGAATAGATACGCAGTATTTT
>TRBJ2-3|-|-|TRBV6-5
CASRQRGTDTQYF
TGTGCCAGCAGGCAGCGGGGCACAGATACGCAGTATTTT
>TRBJ2-5|-|-|TRBV7-2
CASSLSGQETQYF
TGTGCCAGCAGCTTGAGCGGGCAAGAGACCCAGTACTTC
>TRBJ2-7|-|-|TRBV2
CASSEYRVGEQYF
TGTGCCAGCAGTGAATACAGGGTGGGGGAGCAGTACTTC
>TRBJ2-3|-|-|TRBV5-4
CASSSGPRADTQYF
TGTGCCAGCAGCTCGGGACCACGAGCAGATACGCAGTATTTT
>TRBJ2-2|-|-|TRBV7-3
CASRRQSNTGELFF
TGTGCCAGCAGGAGACAGTCGAACACCGGGGAGCTGTTTTTT
>TRBJ2-5|-|TRBD2|TRBV4-3
CASSQQAGVGETQYF
TGCGCCAGCAGCCAACAGGCGGGGGTTGGGGAGACCCAGTACTTC
>TRBJ2-5|-|-|TRBV18
CASSPRLGWETQYF
TGTGCCAGCTCACCGAGACTCGGGTGGGAGACCCAGTACTTC
>TRBJ2-7|-|TRBD2|TRBV7-9
CASSPQQAGSTYEQYF
TGTGCCAGCAGCCCCCAACAAGCGGGGTCTACCTACGAGCAGTACTTC
>TRBJ1-1|-|-|TRBV6-5
CASSPGDGTEAFF
TGTGCCAGCAGTCCCGGGGACGGCACTGAAGCTTTCTTT
>TRBJ1-1|-|-|TRBV30
CAWNVRGRGEAFF
TGTGCCTGGAATGTGAGGGGAAGGGGTGAAGCTTTCTTT
>TRBJ2-5|-|TRBD1|TRBV18
CASSLSNWDRVDQETQYF
TGTGCCAGCTCCCTTTCGAACTGGGACAGGGTAGACCAAGAGACCCAGTACTTC
>TRBJ1-3|-|-|TRBV9
CASSVGAGSGNTIYF
TGTGCCAGCAGCGTAGGTGCCGGCTCTGGAAACACCATATATTTT
>TRBJ1-6|-|TRBD1|TRBV19
CASSLQRQGMTSANSPLHF
TGTGCCAGTAGTCTCCAGCGACAGGGGATGACCTCCGCTAATTCACCCCTCCACTTT
>TRBJ1-1|-|-|TRBV4-1
CASSQGGGAFF
TGCGCCAGCAGCCAAGGCGGGGGAGCTTTCTTT
>TRBJ1-5|-|-|TRBV5-1
CASSLEGARNQPQHF
TGCGCCAGCAGCTTGGAGGGTGCGCGCAATCAGCCCCAGCATTTT
>TRBJ2-1|-|-|TRBV7-2
CASSLGRGPYNEQFF
TGTGCCAGCAGCTTAGGGCGGGGTCCCTACAATGAGCAGTTCTTC
>TRBJ2-3|-|-|TRBV6-5
CASSYSTSTDTQYF
TGTGCCAGCAGTTACAGCACTAGCACAGATACGCAGTATTTT
>TRBJ2-7|-|-|TRBV18
CASSPGVSFSPYEQYF
TGTGCCAGCTCACCAGGGGTCAGCTTCTCTCCCTACGAGCAGTACTTC
>TRBJ2-5|once|-|TRBV9
CASSVGGGLTQETQYF
TGTGCCAGCAGCGTAGGGGGCGGTCTTACCCAAGAGACCCAGTACTTC
>TRBJ1-6|-|TRBD1|TRBV30
CAWSVLGTGGYSPLHF
TGTGCCTGGAGTGTACTAGGGACAGGGGGCTATTCACCCCTCCACTTT